This T cell receptor (beta chain) was captured by sequencing in a study of T-cell memory formation after mild COVID-19. Study-wide results and caveats: Pre-infection memory showed some responding clones, and this suggested that cross-reactive memory joined. From day 15 to 85, contracting clones were balanced between CD4 and CD8, whereas later expanders leaned toward CD4+.

With constant-segment primers, 5'RACE yielded cDNA libraries of TCR alpha and TCR beta that carried sample barcodes and UMIs. Each CDR3 protein gets one entry after TCRdb re-called the 5' RACE reads with MiXCR. The data show 45,000 to 65,000 distinct CDR3 sequences, roughly 9% seen once. Notes on this clonotype: What it binds is not known.

This TCR came from an adult woman who had mild COVID-19 (a few samples of this study predate the infection). Cell type and time point are not known. Sequenced input: PBMCs or a T cell subset sorted from them (not recorded which).

The CDR3 loop reads CATSDSPGTGNQPQHF. For the CDR3, the DNA is TGTGCCACCAGTGATTCCCCCGGGACAGGGAATCAGCCCCAGCATTTT. The chain links TRBV24-1 to TRBJ1-5; 9 nucleotides line up with TRBD1. The CDR3 contains 16 residues. Germline-derived CDR1 and CDR2 are KGHDR and SFDVKD. The trim removed 2 bases at V and 4 bases at J, leaving 5 bases unmatched.